A selection of T cell receptor beta chains follows, all from one sample in a study of early stage breast cancer tumors. Repertoires were generated with immunoSEQ multiplex PCR, while TCRdb's copy carries only in-frame clones and drops some. The table lists about 48,000 clones, roughly 83% of them singletons, with about 1.4% in the top ten. The specimen was blood. The receptors were gathered from a person in their fifties with breast cancer. Each CDR3 is given with its conserved first and last residue. The order of the fields is D gene, V gene, clone size, J gene, CDR3 DNA, CDR3 protein. The D gene is left open where the match is weak. Size is stated for part of the rows, as once, few or many counts, or as a class when the clone is expanded.

.	TRBV25-1	.	TRBJ2-7	TGTGCCAGCAGTGAATTTGGGAACGAGCAGTACTTC	CASSEFGNEQYF
TRBD1	TRBV7-9	.	TRBJ1-5	TGTGCCAGCAGCTTGACAGGGGCCCAGCCCCAGCATTTT	CASSLTGAQPQHF
TRBD1	TRBV4-1	.	TRBJ2-3	TGCGCCAGCAGCCATGGACAGGGCTGGGCGGGATTGGGTCCAGATACGCAGTATTTT	CASSHGQGWAGLGPDTQYF
.	TRBV27	.	TRBJ2-2	TGTGCCAGCAGTTTAGTTGGGGTAAACACCGGGGAGCTGTTTTTT	CASSLVGVNTGELFF
.	TRBV19	.	TRBJ2-7	TGTGCCAGTACCTCGGGACCGAACTCCTACGAGCAGTACTTC	CASTSGPNSYEQYF
.	TRBV5-1	once	TRBJ2-7	TGCGCCAGCAGCACCGGGACGGGTTCCTACGAGCAGTACTTC	CASSTGTGSYEQYF
.	TRBV1	.	TRBJ2-5	TGCACCAGCAGCCGTAGCGGGAGGGCCCCAGAGACCCAGTACTTC	CTSSRSGRAPETQYF
.	TRBV10-1	.	TRBJ2-7	TGCGCCCTCAGGAGACCACGGGAGCAGTACTTC	CALRRPREQYF
TRBD2	TRBV9	.	TRBJ2-3	TGTGCCAGCAGCCGAGGACCTAGCGGGTGGGCAGATACGCAGTATTTT	CASSRGPSGWADTQYF
.	TRBV2	.	TRBJ1-5	TGTGCCAGCAGTGAAGGGGCGAGCAATCAGCCCCAGCATTTT	CASSEGASNQPQHF
.	TRBV28	.	TRBJ1-2	TGTGCCAGCAGCCTGAAACCTAACTATGGCTACACCTTC	CASSLKPNYGYTF
.	TRBV14	.	TRBJ2-1	TGTGCCAGCAGCCAAGTGGGACACCTTGTTGGTGAGCAGTTCTTC	CASSQVGHLVGEQFF
TRBD1	TRBV28	once	TRBJ2-7	TGTGCCAGCAGTTCCCGACAGGGGGTGTACTTC	CASSSRQGVYF